This note documents a single TCR beta chain sequence. Its antigen is unknown. This sample was included in a study of OX40 agonist ivuxolimab in advanced cancers. Overall study context: Patients were over 65% male with ages about 20 to 79, mean about 60.

The germline gives CDR1 SGHRS, CDR2 YFSETQ. This CDR3 has 13 residues. Trimming took 4 bases from V and 8 from J; bases not matched to a gene: 7. Notes on the study in general: Also showing low normalized T-cell clonal expansion were some of the nonresponders. By week 6 at 0.1 to 3.0 mg/kg, blood CD4+ and CD8+ T cells had expanded clonally.

The assay was immunoSEQ multiplex PCR, and TCRdb's table has in-frame clones only and misses some. The table has fewer than 85,000 clones, 85% to 95% seen once. The J gene is TRBJ1-2, the V gene TRBV5-1, with TRBD1 matching 8 bases. This receptor was identified in an adult with an advanced solid tumor such as melanoma, head and neck, liver or kidney cancer. The sequencing used CD4+ or CD8+ T cells sorted from blood, collected in a trial of the OX40 agonist ivuxolimab. CDR3: CASSPTGDRGYTF. CDR3 nucleotide sequence: TGCGCCAGCAGCCCTACAGGGGACAGGGGCTACACCTTC.